Shown below are 31 T cell receptor beta chains from a single sample sequenced in a study of radiotherapy plus CTLA-4 blockade in lung cancer. The repertoire was sequenced with immunoSEQ multiplex PCR; TCRdb's copy has only in-frame clones and lacks some. This table holds 85,000 to 130,000 clones, around 85% found once. Sample: peripheral blood, taken from a patient treated with radiotherapy plus ipilimumab. The source is a human donor with non-small cell lung cancer that progressed on radiotherapy plus ipilimumab. Some clones in this sample may be carry-over from other donors' samples.

The rearrangement links TRBV5-1 to TRBJ2-1; TRBD2 matches 10 bases. The J segment lost 5 bases and the V segment lost 4 bases, leaving 6 bases of the junction unmatched. This CDR3 has 15 amino acids. Germline V gene lookup returns CDR1 SGHRS and CDR2 YFSETQ. CDR3 DNA sequence: TGCGCCAGCAGCCTTCTAGCGGGGGTTAACAATGAGCAGTTCTTC. Amino acids: CASSLLAGVNNEQFF.

This clone was counted a few times. V gene TRBV2 combines with J gene TRBJ2-2; 9 nucleotides align to TRBD2. The CDR3 extends over 14 amino acids. Germline CDR1 reads SNHLY; CDR2 reads FYNNEI. V trimming: 7 bases; J trimming: 7 bases; junction bases outside the gene matches: 7. The CDR3 is CASNSGGRLGELFF. In nucleotides, the CDR3 is TGTGCCAGCAATAGCGGGGGTAGGCTCGGGGAGCTGTTTTTT. Supplemented by reference TRBV2 and TRBJ2-2, the full variable domain reads EPEVTQTPSHQVTQMGQEVILRCVPISNHLYFYWYRQILGQKVEFLVSFYNNEISEKSEIFDDQFSVERPDGSNFTLKIRSTKLEDSAMYFCASNSGGRLGELFFGEGSRLTVL.

This chain joins TRBV7-9 and TRBJ2-2; tentative D call: TRBD1 (5 bases). The germline V and J ends were trimmed by 2 bases and 0 bases, with 10 bases remaining between them. The CDR3 is made up of 16 amino acids. The germline V gene encodes CDR1 SEHNR and CDR2 FQNEAQ (reference sequence). CDR3 residues: CASSLFRDTNTGELFF. The CDR3, as DNA: TGTGCCAGCAGCTTATTCAGGGATACGAACACCGGGGAGCTGTTTTTT.

V usage is TRBV5-1 and J usage is TRBJ2-2; no clear D gene. The CDR3 is 12 amino acids. With 6 bases removed from V and 6 bases from J, the gap between germline ends came to 9 bases. CDR1 and CDR2 (germline): SGHRS, YFSETQ. The CDR3 sequence is CASKQDSGELFF. The DNA of the CDR3 is TGCGCCAGCAAGCAAGATTCCGGGGAGCTGTTTTTT.

V gene TRBV2 combines with J gene TRBJ1-6; 7 bases fit TRBD1. The CDR3 is 14 amino acids. V lost 7 bases and J lost 9; bases outside the gene matches: 9. From germline, CDR1 is SNHLY and CDR2 FYNNEI. In DNA, the CDR3 is TGTGCCAGCACAAGACAGGGTTGGAGTTCACCCCTCCACTTT. Amino acids: CASTRQGWSSPLHF.

The chain couples TRBV7-2 to TRBJ2-2, with 7 bases aligning to TRBD1. Germline V gene lookup returns CDR1 SGHTA and CDR2 FQGNSA. This CDR3 region has 13 residues. Trimming took 4 bases from V and 6 from J; bases not matched to a gene: 2. The CDR3 region is CASSYGTAGELFF. The CDR3 DNA reads as TGTGCCAGCAGCTACGGGACAGCCGGGGAGCTGTTTTTT.

The J gene is TRBJ1-1, the V gene TRBV9; 7 nucleotides align to TRBD1. Per the germline V gene, CDR1 is SGDLS and CDR2 is YYNGEE. V trimming: 4 bases; J trimming: 3 bases; junction bases outside the gene matches: 3. This CDR3 region has 13 residues. The CDR3 region has the DNA TGTGCCAGCAGCCACAGGGGTGACACTGAAGCTTTCTTT. This codes for CASSHRGDTEAFF.

This chain uses TRBV2 with TRBJ2-1; 7 bases are a match to TRBD2. The CDR3 runs to 15 residues. Trimming at V came to 6 bases and at J to 2 bases, leaving 7 bases not matched to a gene. Germline V gives CDR1 SNHLY, CDR2 FYNNEI. CDR3 sequence reads: CASRREGSPYNEQFF. For the CDR3, the DNA is TGTGCCAGCAGAAGGGAGGGATCCCCCTACAATGAGCAGTTCTTC.

Comments on this clone: The same CDR3 can be traced to other DNA sequences in this sample. The V gene is TRBV6-5, the J gene TRBJ1-5; possibly TRBD1 for D (5 bases). The V gene's germline CDR1 is MNHEY and CDR2 SVGAGI. The CDR3 runs to 15 residues. Between the trimmed V and J ends, which lost 5 bases and 1 base, there was a span of 12 bases. For the CDR3, the DNA is TGTGCCAGCAGTCATGACAGTTTAAGCAATCAGCCCCAGCATTTT. Amino acid sequence: CASSHDSLSNQPQHF.

The gene calls are TRBV5-6 and TRBJ2-2; possibly TRBD1 for D (6 bases). The CDR3 totals 16 residues. Germline V gene sequence: CDR1 SGHDT, CDR2 YYEEEE. Trimming pared 1 base from V and 3 bases from J, leaving 13 bases between. CDR3 protein: CASSLYGGGHTGELFF. In DNA, the CDR3 is TGTGCCAGCAGCTTGTATGGGGGCGGTCACACCGGGGAGCTGTTTTTT.

The chain uses TRBV2 and TRBJ1-4; 10 nucleotides agree with TRBD1. This CDR3 comprises 14 residues. V dropped 7 bases and J dropped 7; count of bases not matched to a gene: 6. CDR1 and CDR2 (germline): SNHLY, FYNNEI. The CDR3 here is CASNPGQGREKLFF. The CDR3 bases are TGTGCCAGCAACCCGGGACAGGGGCGTGAAAAACTGTTTTTT.

The rearrangement links TRBV10-1 to TRBJ1-2; D is possibly TRBD1 (5 bases). The germline CDR1 and CDR2 sequences are WNHNN and SYGVQD (reference sequence). V was shortened by 2 bases and J by 0 bases, with 7 bases between the two germline ends. The CDR3 totals 14 residues. CDR3 sequence reads: CASSEDRTNYGYTF. For the CDR3, the DNA is TGCGCCAGCAGTGAGGACAGAACTAACTATGGCTACACCTTC.

The chain couples TRBV4-2 to TRBJ1-1; D is unclear. The V end was cut by 3 bases, the J end by 11 bases, with 22 bases between. CDR3 length equals 15 residues. Germline values: CDR1 LGHNA, CDR2 YNFKEQ. The CDR3 here is CASSHHYAPDGGAFF. The DNA for the CDR3 is TGTGCCAGCAGCCATCACTACGCCCCGGACGGTGGGGCTTTCTTT.

The chain employs TRBV7-9 and TRBJ2-1; D gene unclear. The germline V and J ends were trimmed by 1 base and 4 bases, with 5 bases remaining between them. This CDR3 region has 13 residues. The germline gives CDR1 SEHNR, CDR2 FQNEAQ (reference sequence). CDR3 region: CASSLDQYNEQFF. CDR3 coding DNA: TGTGCCAGCAGCTTAGACCAATACAATGAGCAGTTCTTC.

The chain combines TRBV4-3 with TRBJ1-4; 9 bases are shared with TRBD1. The germline V gene has CDR1 LGHNA and CDR2 YSLEER. V gave up 1 base and J gave up 4 bases; unmatched junction bases: 10. There are 18 residues in the CDR3. The CDR3 protein is CASSQAAGTGKYNEKLFF. In DNA form, the CDR3 reads TGCGCCAGCAGCCAAGCCGCCGGGACAGGGAAGTATAATGAAAAACTGTTTTTT.

The rearrangement links TRBV18 to TRBJ2-7; D gene unclear. This CDR3 has 15 residues. Per the germline V gene, CDR1 is KGHSH and CDR2 is LQKENI. The V gene lost 3 bases and the J gene lost 0 bases, with 12 bases spanning the gap. The CDR3 loop is CASSPVRHGSYEQYF. In nucleotides, the CDR3 is TGTGCCAGCTCACCCGTTCGACACGGCTCCTACGAGCAGTACTTC. Complete variable domain (other parts from reference TRBV18 and TRBJ2-7): NAGVMQNPRHLVRRRGQEARLRCSPMKGHSHVYWYRQLPEEGLKFMVYLQKENIIDESGMPKERFSAEFPKEGPSILRIQQVVRGDSAAYFCASSPVRHGSYEQYFGPGTRLTVT.

The chain joins TRBV5-6 to TRBJ2-1; D remains ambiguous. V lost 0 bases and J 10 bases, leaving 8 bases between the germline ends. The CDR3 totals 12 residues. Germline-derived CDR1 and CDR2 are SGHDT and YYEEEE. DNA for the CDR3: TGTGCCAGCAGCTTGGTGTCTGGCGAGCAGTTCTTC. Its protein is CASSLVSGEQFF.

The chain recombines TRBV5-1 with TRBJ1-1; a weak D match, TRBD1 (6 bases). CDR1 SGHRS and CDR2 YFSETQ come from the germline V gene. V lost 4 bases and J 10 bases, leaving 17 bases between the germline ends. The CDR3 covers 13 residues. CDR3 sequence reads: CASSPTGSHAAFF. The DNA for the CDR3 is TGCGCCAGCAGCCCGACAGGAAGTCATGCAGCTTTCTTT. Drawing the rest from reference TRBV5-1 and TRBJ1-1, the complete variable domain is KAGVTQTPRYLIKTRGQQVTLSCSPISGHRSVSWYQQTPGQGLQFLFEYFSETQRNKGNFPGRFSGRQFSNSRSEMNVSTLELGDSALYLCASSPTGSHAAFFGQGTRLTVV.

The chain employs TRBV7-8 and TRBJ1-6; D call uncertain. V was pared by 1 base and J by 7 bases, with 17 bases between. This CDR3 is built from 17 residues. From germline, CDR1 is SGHVS and CDR2 FQNEAQ. The CDR3 loop reads CASSLVSLLAPNSPLHF. Written as DNA, the CDR3 is TGTGCCAGCAGCTTAGTCTCCCTCCTGGCCCCGAATTCACCCCTCCACTTT.

The V gene is TRBV6-5, the J gene TRBJ1-1, with 10 bases identical to TRBD1. CDR3 length: 14 residues. Germline V CDR1 and CDR2: MNHEY, SVGAGI. The junction had 2 bases not matched to a gene; V was cut back by 2 bases and J by 5 bases. As DNA, the CDR3 is TGTGCCAGCAGTTACGGACAGGGGGGTACTGAAGCTTTCTTT. This sequence encodes CASSYGQGGTEAFF.

The V and J genes are TRBV7-2 and TRBJ1-2; D is uncertain. Germline V CDR1 and CDR2: SGHTA, FQGNSA. Between the trimmed V and J ends, which lost 4 bases and 4 bases, there was a span of 13 bases. The CDR3 is 14 amino acids. The CDR3 sequence is CASSSNRLSYGYTF. The CDR3 nucleotides read TGTGCCAGCAGCTCAAATAGACTCAGCTATGGCTACACCTTC.

The chain links TRBV27 to TRBJ1-2; D gene uncertain. V lost 4 bases and J lost 0, with 12 bases in between. CDR1 is MNHEY and CDR2 is SMNVEV in the germline V gene (reference sequence). This CDR3 is 15 amino acids long. This CDR3 reads CASSWGIGPNYGYTF. In DNA form, the CDR3 reads TGTGCCAGCAGTTGGGGAATAGGACCTAACTATGGCTACACCTTC.

The chain joins TRBV29-1 to TRBJ1-4; D possibly corresponds to TRBD1 (6 bases). The CDR3 contains 14 residues. From germline, CDR1 is SQVTM and CDR2 ANQGSEA. V lost 4 bases and J lost 3, with 12 bases in between. The DNA of the CDR3 is TGCAGCGTTGCCAGGGGAGGTCCTAATGAAAAACTGTTTTTT. Protein: CSVARGGPNEKLFF.

The table lists this clone with a few counts. This chain connects TRBV6-4 to TRBJ2-1, with D hard to call. Germline loops: CDR1 MRHNA, CDR2 SNTAGT. CDR3 length: 13 residues. V lost 3 bases, J lost 5 bases, and 8 bases lay in between. Here the CDR3 reads CASSDLTHNEQFF. The CDR3 DNA reads as TGTGCCAGCAGTGATCTTACTCACAATGAGCAGTTCTTC.

The chain has TRBV28 and TRBJ2-1, with 7 bases lining up with TRBD2. V lost 3 bases, J lost 9 bases, and 8 bases stayed unmatched. Germline CDR1 MDHEN, CDR2 SYDVKM. The CDR3 is 14 residues long. The CDR3 protein is CASSFIGDYGEQFF. Here the CDR3 DNA reads TGTGCCAGCAGTTTTATTGGGGACTACGGTGAGCAGTTCTTC.

The CDR3 here is CASSLGTSGGYTDTQYF. As DNA, the CDR3 is TGTGCCAGCAGCTTGGGGACTAGCGGGGGTTACACAGATACGCAGTATTTT. The rearrangement joins TRBV9 to TRBJ2-3, with TRBD2 matching over 14 bases. In germline, CDR1 is SGDLS, CDR2 YYNGEE. The CDR3 has 17 residues. Trimming cost V 4 bases and J 2 bases; bases outside gene matches: 6.

This rearrangement joins TRBV2 to TRBJ1-2; D is unclear. Trimming removed 2 bases from V and 8 bases from J, with 6 bases in between. CDR3 size: 11 residues. Germline-derived CDR1 and CDR2 are SNHLY and FYNNEI. This CDR3 reads CASSEQWGYTF. The CDR3 DNA is TGTGCCAGCAGTGAACAGTGGGGCTACACCTTC.

This clone was recorded only once. The chain employs TRBV4-1 and TRBJ1-3, with D maybe TRBD1 (5 bases). Trimming took off 2 bases at V and 0 bases at J, with 14 bases between the two ends. Per the germline V gene, CDR1 is MGHRA and CDR2 is YSYEKL. This CDR3 contains 17 residues. Written as DNA, the CDR3 is TGCGCCAGCAGCCAATTGGGTTCAGGGCTCTCTGGAAACACCATATATTTT. Its translation: CASSQLGSGLSGNTIYF.

The chain uses TRBV12-5 and TRBJ1-5; the D is unclear. The CDR3 contains 13 residues. Between the trimmed V and J ends, which lost 1 base and 4 bases, there was a span of 5 bases. Germline V lookup: CDR1 LGHNT, CDR2 FRNRAP. Here the CDR3 DNA reads TGTGCTAGTGGTTTGGATCCTAATCAGCCCCAGCATTTT. Encoded protein: CASGLDPNQPQHF. The complete variable domain, with remaining parts taken from reference TRBV12-5 and TRBJ1-5, reads DARVTQTPRHKVTEMGQEVTMRCQPILGHNTVFWYRQTMMQGLELLAYFRNRAPLDDSGMPKDRFSAEMPDATLATLKIQPSEPRDSAVYFCASGLDPNQPQHFGDGTRLSIL.

V and J are TRBV18 and TRBJ1-1; D ambiguous. Germline V gene sequence: CDR1 KGHSH, CDR2 LQKENI. This CDR3 is 15 amino acids long. The germline V and J ends were trimmed by 0 bases and 2 bases, with 10 bases remaining between them. In DNA, the CDR3 is TGTGCCAGCTCACCACCCAGCCCGGGCAACACTGAAGCTTTCTTT. As protein: CASSPPSPGNTEAFF. Using reference TRBV18 and TRBJ1-1 for the parts outside the CDR3, the full variable domain is NAGVMQNPRHLVRRRGQEARLRCSPMKGHSHVYWYRQLPEEGLKFMVYLQKENIIDESGMPKERFSAEFPKEGPSILRIQQVVRGDSAAYFCASSPPSPGNTEAFFGQGTRLTVV.

The gene calls are TRBV15 and TRBJ1-3; no firm D call. V lost 1 base, J lost 1 base, and 8 bases lay in between. CDR1 and CDR2 (germline): LNHNV, YYDKDF (reference sequence). The CDR3 extends over 15 amino acids. The CDR3 region is CATSRGADSGNTIYF. The CDR3 DNA reads as TGTGCCACCAGCAGAGGGGCGGATTCTGGAAACACCATATATTTT.